The rows below give T cell receptor beta chains drawn from one sample of a study of cytomegalovirus exposure and HLA in healthy donors. Profiled with immunoSEQ multiplex PCR; TCRdb holds only in-frame clones, not every one. The table has 150,000 or so clones, less than 90% seen once; the top ten hold under 2%. Sequenced input: PBMCs. These receptor sequences come from a young woman in good health and CMV-seronegative. Each CDR3 is given with its conserved first and last residue. D genes are given only for firm matches. Some rows mark clone size as missing; the rest say once, few, many or name a class of expanded clone.

TRBJ2-5	TRBV9	NA	once	TGTGCCAGCAGCGTAGCTTGGACAGAAGAGACCCAGTACTTC	CASSVAWTEETQYF
TRBJ1-1	TRBV6-5	NA	NA	TGTGCCAGCAGTTACCCGGGTAGAGGGGGAAACACTGAAGCTTTCTTT	CASSYPGRGGNTEAFF
TRBJ2-1	TRBV2	NA	NA	TGTGCCAGCTCAGGACAGAGCAATGAGCAGTTCTTC	CASSGQSNEQFF
TRBJ2-5	TRBV7-9	TRBD2	NA	TGTGCCAGCAGCTTAGGACTAGCGGGCGAAGAGACCCAGTACTTC	CASSLGLAGEETQYF
TRBJ2-3	TRBV6-4	TRBD2	NA	TGTGCCAGCAGTGACGAAGCGGGGATCACAGATACGCAGTATTTT	CASSDEAGITDTQYF
TRBJ2-5	TRBV10-2	NA	NA	TGCGCCAGCATCGAGGCGGGGGCCGAGACCCAGTACTTC	CASIEAGAETQYF
TRBJ1-5	TRBV28	NA	once	TGTGCCAGCAGTTTATTCACGGTTTATAGCAATCAGCCCCAGCATTTT	CASSLFTVYSNQPQHF
TRBJ2-2	TRBV7-6	NA	NA	TGTGCCAGCAGACCTACCGTAGGGGTATTTGCGGTCGGGGAGCTGTTTTTT	CASRPTVGVFAVGELFF
TRBJ2-5	TRBV2	NA	NA	TGTGCCAGCAGTCCGGAGAGTGGCGTGGCCCAGTACTTC	CASSPESGVAQYF
TRBJ1-1	TRBV11-2	NA	NA	TGTGCCAGCAGCTTACATACTTCACGGGAAGCTTTCTTT	CASSLHTSREAFF
TRBJ2-3	TRBV25-1	TRBD1	NA	TGTGCCAGCAGTGGGTGGACAGGCCCGGATACGCAGTATTTT	CASSGWTGPDTQYF
TRBJ1-5	TRBV2	NA	few	TGTGCCAGCGATGAGGACTTTGATCAGCCCCAGCATTTT	CASDEDFDQPQHF
TRBJ2-5	TRBV5-4	TRBD2	once	TGTGCCAGCAGCCCACGGACTAGCGGGAGCTCGGAGACCCAGTACTTC	CASSPRTSGSSETQYF
TRBJ2-5	TRBV28	TRBD1	NA	TGTGCCAGCAGACTGGGACAGGGGGCCGGAGAGACCCAGTACTTC	CASRLGQGAGETQYF
TRBJ2-1	TRBV10-1	NA	NA	TGCGCCAGCAGTGGATCTGCAACAAATTCGAATGAGCAGTTCTTC	CASSGSATNSNEQFF
TRBJ2-4	TRBV5-6	TRBD2	NA	TGTGCCAGCAGCTTGGGAGCGGGACTAAACATTCAGTACTTC	CASSLGAGLNIQYF
TRBJ2-2	TRBV6-5	TRBD1	NA	TGTGCCAGCAGTTACTCACGACAGGGCTCCGGGGAGCTGTTTTTT	CASSYSRQGSGELFF
TRBJ2-7	TRBV7-6	TRBD1	once	TGTGCCAGCAGCGGACCGGGACAGGACTCCTACGAGCAGTACTTC	CASSGPGQDSYEQYF
TRBJ2-1	TRBV2	NA	NA	TGTGCCAGCAGTGGTGGACCCGCGGGAATTTTAGATGAGCAGTTCTTC	CASSGGPAGILDEQFF
TRBJ2-7	TRBV5-8	NA	once	TGTGCCATTAGGGGCGGGGACGAGCAGTACTTC	CAIRGGDEQYF
TRBJ1-2	TRBV10-3	TRBD1	NA	TGTGCCATCAGTAGAACAGGGGGCTGGGATGGCTACACCTTC	CAISRTGGWDGYTF
TRBJ1-2	TRBV28	NA	NA	TGTGCCAGCAGTGTTTCACGTCCAGATGGCTACACCTTC	CASSVSRPDGYTF
TRBJ2-5	TRBV2	TRBD1	NA	TGTGCCGGTAAAGGGGACAGAGAGACCCAGTACTTC	CAGKGDRETQYF
TRBJ2-5	TRBV6-6	TRBD1	NA	TGTGCCAGCAGTTACTCGCCGGGACAGGGGAAAGAGACCCAGTACTTC	CASSYSPGQGKETQYF
TRBJ1-4	TRBV9	NA	NA	TGTGCCAGCAGCGTAGGAGGGGGAGAAGAAAAACTGTTTTTT	CASSVGGGEEKLFF
TRBJ2-5	TRBV6-1	NA	NA	TGTGCCAGCGGCCGCCGACAGGGAGGGACCCAGTACTTC	CASGRRQGGTQYF